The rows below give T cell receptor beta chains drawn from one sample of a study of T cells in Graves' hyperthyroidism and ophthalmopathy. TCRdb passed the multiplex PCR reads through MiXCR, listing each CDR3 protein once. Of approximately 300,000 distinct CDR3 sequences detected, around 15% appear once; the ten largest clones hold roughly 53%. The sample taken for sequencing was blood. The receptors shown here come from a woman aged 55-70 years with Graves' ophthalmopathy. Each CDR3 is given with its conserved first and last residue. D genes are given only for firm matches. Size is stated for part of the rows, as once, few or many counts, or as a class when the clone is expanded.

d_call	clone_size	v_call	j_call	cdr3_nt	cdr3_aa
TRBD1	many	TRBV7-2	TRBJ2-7	TGTGCCAGCAGCTTGGACAGGACCTACGAGCAGTACTTC	CASSLDRTYEQYF
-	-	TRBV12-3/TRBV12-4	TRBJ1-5	TGTGCCAGCAGCCCCTTCGGGGGCGCGGGTCAGCCCCAGCATTTT	CASSPFGGAGQPQHF
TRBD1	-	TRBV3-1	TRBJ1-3	TGTGCCAGCAGCCAAGGGACAGGAGGCCCCTCTGGAAACACCATATATTTT	CASSQGTGGPSGNTIYF
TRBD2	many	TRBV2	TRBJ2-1	TGTGCCAGCAGGCTTAGCGGGGGGTCGGATGAGCAGTTCTTC	CASRLSGGSDEQFF
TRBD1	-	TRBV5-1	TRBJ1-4	TGCGCCAGCAGCCGGACAGGGGCTGGAGAAAATGAAAAACTGTTTTTT	CASSRTGAGENEKLFF
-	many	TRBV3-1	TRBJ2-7	TGTGCCAGCAGCCAAGATCTCCCAGCTGAGCAGTACTTC	CASSQDLPAEQYF
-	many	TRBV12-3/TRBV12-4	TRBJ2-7	TGTGCCAGCAGTTTGGGCGGGCAAATCTACGAGCAGTACTTC	CASSLGGQIYEQYF
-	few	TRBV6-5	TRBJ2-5	TGTGCCAGCAGTTACAGGGTATGGGAGACCCAGTACTTC	CASSYRVWETQYF
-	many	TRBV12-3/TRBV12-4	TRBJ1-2	TGTGCCAGCAGATACAGAGAGTATGGCTACACCTTC	CASRYREYGYTF
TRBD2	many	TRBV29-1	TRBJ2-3	TGCAGCGTCGAACTAGCGGGGGGCAGCACAGATACGCAGTATTTT	CSVELAGGSTDTQYF
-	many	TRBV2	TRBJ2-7	TGTGCCAGCAGTGCCAGCCCTTCCTCCTGGGAGCAGTACTTC	CASSASPSSWEQYF
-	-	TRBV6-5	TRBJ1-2	TGTGCCAGCAGTTACTCACCGGGGGCGCGGTATGGCTACACCTTC	CASSYSPGARYGYTF
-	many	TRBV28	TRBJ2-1	TGTGCCAGCGACTCCAGGTACAATGAGCAGTTCTTC	CASDSRYNEQFF
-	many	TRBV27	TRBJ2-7	TGTGCCAGCAGTCCCGTCGACGGCTACGAGCAGTACTTC	CASSPVDGYEQYF